Below, 8 T cell receptor beta chains from the same sample are listed, as sequenced in a study of sequential checkpoint blockade in melanoma. Described treatment: randomized to nivolumab then ipilimumab (arm A) or the reverse (arm B). The method was immunoSEQ multiplex PCR; TCRdb's version includes in-frame clones alone and lacks a portion of them. Of around 2,300 clones detected, 20% to 25% appear once; the ten largest clones hold 4.3%. This sample comprised tumor tissue (inferred from file names), obtained from a patient given nivolumab and ipilimumab in sequence. The receptors come from a human donor with melanoma.

Only a few counts were recorded for this clone. The V gene is TRBV6-8, the J gene TRBJ2-3; 9 bases agree with TRBD1. The V and J ends lost 5 bases and 0 bases, in that order; junction bases with no gene match: 6. CDR3 length: 16 amino acids. Germline V CDR1 and CDR2: MNHGY, SAAAGT. The CDR3 DNA is TGTGCCAGCAGTAAGGGACAGGGCTCAAGCACAGATACGCAGTATTTT. It specifies CASSKGQGSSTDTQYF.

Relative to its sample, this clone is medium-sized (0.01 to 0.1%). The chain combines TRBV6-8 with TRBJ2-3; TRBD2 agrees at 8 bases. Trimming removed 6 bases from V and 4 bases from J; junction bases left unmatched: 6. Per germline, CDR1 MNHGY and CDR2 SAAAGT. The CDR3 covers 14 residues. The CDR3 region is CASRSSGSADTQYF. CDR3 bases: TGTGCCAGCAGAAGCAGCGGGAGTGCAGATACGCAGTATTTT.

This clone was seen at least ten times. CDR3 in amino acids: CASRRTFTGPMETQYF. The DNA of the CDR3 is TGTGCCAGCAGACGAACCTTTACCGGACCTATGGAGACCCAGTACTTC. The V call is TRBV11-3, the J call TRBJ2-5; no clear D gene. The V gene lost 6 bases and the J gene lost 5 bases, with 22 bases spanning the gap. Germline loops: CDR1 SGHNT, CDR2 YENEEA. The CDR3 length is 16 residues. Full variable domain (rest looked up from reference TRBV11-3 and TRBJ2-5): EAGVVQSPRYKIIEKKQPVAFWCNPISGHNTLYWYLQNLGQGPELLIRYENEEAVDDSQLPKDRFSAERLKGVDSTLKIQPAELGDSAVYLCASRRTFTGPMETQYFGPGTRLLVL.

This clone was seen more than once but under ten times. The rearrangement uses TRBV28 and TRBJ1-1, with a weak D call TRBD1 (5 bases). From germline, CDR1 is MDHEN and CDR2 SYDVKM. This CDR3 comprises 14 residues. With 6 bases removed from V and 7 bases from J, the gap between germline ends came to 18 bases. CDR3 bases: TGTGCCAGCAGGTCGGGTCCTGGAAGGGGTGAAGCTTTCTTT. It specifies CASRSGPGRGEAFF.

The gene calls are TRBV19 and TRBJ2-3, with 8 positions matching TRBD1. Germline V gene sequence: CDR1 LNHDA, CDR2 SQIVND (reference sequence). V dropped 6 bases and J dropped 4; count of bases not matched to a gene: 6. The CDR3 has 14 residues. Here the CDR3 reads CASSLGQGSDTQYF. Here the CDR3 DNA reads TGTGCCAGTAGCCTCGGACAGGGCTCAGATACGCAGTATTTT. Looking up the rest from reference TRBV19 and TRBJ2-3 gives the full variable domain: DGGITQSPKYLFRKEGQNVTLSCEQNLNHDAMYWYRQDPGQGLRLIYYSQIVNDFQKGDIAEGYSVSREKKESFPLTVTSAQKNPTAFYLCASSLGQGSDTQYFGPGTRLTVL.

The V and J genes are TRBV28 and TRBJ2-7, with 7 bases aligning to TRBD1. The CDR3 is 18 amino acids. Trimming cost V 5 bases and J 3 bases; bases outside gene matches: 19. The V gene's germline CDR1 is MDHEN and CDR2 SYDVKM. The CDR3 region has the DNA TGTGCCAGCAGTCCTATTCGTCCTTGGGACAGCACTAACTACGAGCAGTACTTC. As protein: CASSPIRPWDSTNYEQYF.

This clone has more than one count but fewer than ten. CDR3 loop: CASSSPGSAQPQHF. The CDR3 nucleotides are TGTGCCAGCAGTTCCCCGGGGAGTGCTCAGCCCCAGCATTTT. This chain links TRBV28 with TRBJ1-5; the D is unclear. The CDR3 loop spans 14 amino acids. CDR1 and CDR2 (germline): MDHEN, SYDVKM. V was shortened by 4 bases and J by 6 bases, with 13 bases between the two germline ends.

The V call is TRBV5-1, the J call TRBJ1-1, with D hard to call. Trimming shortened V by 2 bases and J by 1 base, and 15 bases separated the two germline ends. Germline CDR1 SGHRS, CDR2 YFSETQ. This CDR3 spans 16 amino acids. The CDR3 sequence is CASSLIIGPGNTEAFF. The CDR3 nucleotides read TGCGCCAGCAGCTTAATAATTGGGCCCGGGAACACTGAAGCTTTCTTT. Looking up the rest from reference TRBV5-1 and TRBJ1-1 gives the full variable domain: KAGVTQTPRYLIKTRGQQVTLSCSPISGHRSVSWYQQTPGQGLQFLFEYFSETQRNKGNFPGRFSGRQFSNSRSEMNVSTLELGDSALYLCASSLIIGPGNTEAFFGQGTRLTVV.